The text below deals with one T cell receptor (beta chain). Its target is not known. The CDR3 totals 14 residues. This entry comes from a study of graft-versus-host responses after intestinal transplantation. Study information: Following induction with anti-thymocyte globulin, all recipients were given tacrolimus and steroids for around three years. Study outcomes and limitations: Peak levels of circulating GvH clones tracked with early post-transplant HvG declines. GvH clones appeared in recipient marrow, some first in ileum or blood.

Clones were sequenced by immunoSEQ multiplex PCR, and TCRdb holds only the in-frame ones, with some missing. The sample records approximately 130,000 clones, over 85% being singletons. This clonotype originated in a human donor who received an intestinal transplant. Sequenced here: unstimulated CD4+ T cells sorted from spleen or lymph node cells, sampled before intestinal transplant. This sequence joins TRBV21-1 and TRBJ1-2. TRBV21-1 is a documented pseudogene. DNA for the CDR3: TGTGCCAGCAGCATACAAAGAGCTAACTATGGCTACACCTTC. Protein product: CASSIQRANYGYTF.